The next 31 T cell receptor beta chains were all read from a single sample in a study of control samples from healthy donors and cancer patients. Libraries were prepared by immunoSEQ multiplex PCR; TCRdb keeps only in-frame clonotypes and omits some of them. The sample has about 92,000 clones; around 82% are singletons. Material for sequencing was blood. Receptor source: a woman in her sixties or seventies in good health.

This chain uses TRBV5-4 with TRBJ2-1; a possible D gene is TRBD2 (5 bases). CDR3 length equals 15 residues. Germline V gene lookup returns CDR1 SGHNT and CDR2 YYREEE (reference sequence). V was shortened by 1 base and J by 4 bases, with 12 bases between the two germline ends. The CDR3 nucleotides read TGTGCCAGCAGCTTGTCAGCGGACCTATACAATGAGCAGTTCTTC. Translated: CASSLSADLYNEQFF.

The chain carries TRBV6-4 and TRBJ1-1; 7 bases align to TRBD1. The CDR3 spans 13 residues. The junction had 3 bases not matched to a gene; V was cut back by 4 bases and J by 4 bases. Germline CDR1 and CDR2: MRHNA and SNTAGT. CDR3 residues: CASSGTGTTEAFF. DNA of the CDR3: TGTGCCAGCAGTGGGACAGGAACCACTGAAGCTTTCTTT.

The chain employs TRBV6-6 and TRBJ2-1; D uncertain. Germline lookup yields CDR1 MNHNY and CDR2 SVGAGI (reference sequence). This CDR3 spans 13 amino acids. Trimming left V 0 bases short and J 8 bases short, with 8 bases between. The CDR3 is CASSYSHPHEQFF. DNA of the CDR3: TGTGCCAGCAGTTACTCGCACCCTCATGAGCAGTTCTTC.

The chain has TRBV6-5 and TRBJ2-7, with TRBD2 matching over 8 bases. The germline gives CDR1 MNHEY, CDR2 SVGAGI. The CDR3 consists of 14 residues. V lost 7 bases to trimming and J lost 4 bases; unmatched junction nucleotides: 9. CDR3 amino acids: CASTQSGSRYEQYF. Written as DNA, the CDR3 is TGTGCCAGCACCCAAAGCGGGAGTAGGTACGAGCAGTACTTC.

This clone has a single count. The chain recombines TRBV20-1 with TRBJ2-7, with unresolved D. This CDR3 region has 14 residues. The V end lost 3 bases, the J end lost 3 bases, and 15 bases lay between the germline ends. Germline CDR1 DFQATT, CDR2 SNEGSKA (reference sequence). For the CDR3, the DNA is TGCAGTGCTAGTGTCCCGAGCCCATTCTACGAGCAGTACTTC. Protein sequence: CSASVPSPFYEQYF.

The chain uses TRBV19 and TRBJ1-5; 8 nucleotides align to TRBD1. Trimming cost V 6 bases and J 7 bases; bases outside gene matches: 5. CDR3 length: 13 residues. Per germline, CDR1 LNHDA and CDR2 SQIVND (reference sequence). CDR3 in amino acids: CASRGQGGQPQHF. The CDR3 DNA is TGTGCCAGTAGAGGACAGGGTGGACAGCCCCAGCATTTT.

The chain carries TRBV4-3 and TRBJ1-5; the D is unclear. The CDR3 consists of 13 residues. Germline-derived CDR1 and CDR2 are LGHNA and YSLEER. V was pared by 1 base and J by 9 bases, with 10 bases between. CDR3 in amino acids: CASSQADRSPQHF. The CDR3 region has the DNA TGCGCCAGCAGCCAAGCCGACCGTTCGCCCCAGCATTTT.

This clone was recorded only once. The rearrangement links TRBV5-1 to TRBJ2-3; 7 nucleotides align to TRBD1. The trim removed 1 base at V and 5 bases at J, leaving 10 bases unmatched. This CDR3 is 16 amino acids long. CDR1 SGHRS and CDR2 YFSETQ come from the germline V gene. DNA for the CDR3: TGCGCCAGCAGCTTGTATCCCGACAGGGTTGGAGATACGCAGTATTTT. It translates to CASSLYPDRVGDTQYF.

The chain combines TRBV5-1 with TRBJ2-1; 7 bases align to TRBD1. V gave up 4 bases and J gave up 7 bases; unmatched junction bases: 5. The CDR3 sequence is 13 residues long. Germline V gene sequence: CDR1 SGHRS, CDR2 YFSETQ. CDR3: CASSARDSNEQFF. CDR3 in DNA: TGCGCCAGCAGCGCCCGGGACAGTAATGAGCAGTTCTTC.

This clone was seen once. The chain has TRBV6-5 and TRBJ1-3, with D unresolved. CDR1 is MNHEY, CDR2 SVGAGI, per germline. The CDR3 covers 15 residues. V was pared by 2 bases and J by 0 bases, with 8 bases between. CDR3 region: CASSYIGGSGNTIYF. The CDR3 DNA follows: TGTGCCAGCAGTTACATAGGCGGCTCTGGAAACACCATATATTTT.

CDR3 loop: CASSKGQGARGYTF. The CDR3 nucleotides are TGTGCCAGCAGTAAGGGACAGGGCGCGAGAGGCTACACCTTC. The chain carries TRBV7-2 and TRBJ1-2; 9 nucleotides match TRBD1. Germline V gene data show CDR1 as SGHTA and CDR2 as FQGNSA. The CDR3 totals 14 residues. V lost 6 bases and J lost 8; bases outside the gene matches: 10.

V is TRBV6-5 and J is TRBJ2-1; D ambiguous. Germline-derived CDR1 and CDR2 are MNHEY and SVGAGI. This CDR3 has 14 residues. V was clipped by 6 bases and J by 4 bases, with 13 bases between them. Written as DNA, the CDR3 is TGTGCCAGCAGGTCCGGGTTTGGGTACAATGAGCAGTTCTTC. This gives the protein CASRSGFGYNEQFF.

J is TRBJ2-1 and V is TRBV7-2, with TRBD2 matching over 12 bases. Per germline, CDR1 SGHTA and CDR2 FQGNSA. The trim removed 5 bases at V and 7 bases at J, leaving 9 bases unmatched. The CDR3 runs 16 residues. The CDR3 DNA reads TGTGCCAGCAGCCTCTCTAGCGGGGGGGCGTGGAATGAGCAGTTCTTC. This translates into CASSLSSGGAWNEQFF.

In nucleotides, the CDR3 is TGTGCCAGCAGCTTGGGGGCAGGGGGCAGAGGAGCTTTCTTT. Encoded protein: CASSLGAGGRGAFF. The chain combines TRBV5-6 with TRBJ1-1; 8 positions match TRBD1. Germline CDR1 and CDR2: SGHDT and YYEEEE. CDR3 length equals 14 residues. J was trimmed by 10 bases and V by 0 bases; bases with no gene match: 8. Supplemented by reference TRBV5-6 and TRBJ1-1, the full variable domain reads DAGVTQSPTHLIKTRGQQVTLRCSPKSGHDTVSWYQQALGQGPQFIFQYYEEEERQRGNFPDRFSGHQFPNYSSELNVNALLLGDSALYLCASSLGAGGRGAFFGQGTRLTVV.

The rearrangement links TRBV5-1 to TRBJ1-1; 9 positions agree with TRBD1. Germline CDR1 reads SGHRS; CDR2 reads YFSETQ. This CDR3 is 13 amino acids long. V gave up 2 bases and J gave up 9 bases; unmatched junction bases: 5. CDR3 sequence reads: CASSFRDREQAFF. As DNA, the CDR3 is TGCGCCAGCAGCTTCCGGGACAGGGAGCAAGCTTTCTTT.

This sequence joins TRBV19 and TRBJ1-5; 8 bases align to TRBD1. Unmatched junction bases numbered 8, after V lost 7 bases and J lost 3 bases. CDR1 and CDR2 (germline): LNHDA, SQIVND (reference sequence). CDR3 length: 15 amino acids. CDR3 coding DNA: TGTGCCAGTAAACCAGACAGGGGCGACAATCAGCCCCAGCATTTT. The encoded protein is CASKPDRGDNQPQHF. Together with reference TRBV19 and TRBJ1-5, the CDR3 gives the full variable domain: DGGITQSPKYLFRKEGQNVTLSCEQNLNHDAMYWYRQDPGQGLRLIYYSQIVNDFQKGDIAEGYSVSREKKESFPLTVTSAQKNPTAFYLCASKPDRGDNQPQHFGDGTRLSIL.

The chain has TRBV19 and TRBJ2-5; 7 bases map to TRBD1. The junction had 10 bases not matched to a gene; V was cut back by 7 bases and J by 5 bases. In germline, CDR1 is LNHDA, CDR2 SQIVND (reference sequence). The CDR3 consists of 14 residues. The chain's CDR3 is CASNRGRGSETQYF. The CDR3 region has the DNA TGTGCCAGTAACCGGGGCAGGGGGTCGGAGACCCAGTACTTC.

The V call is TRBV6-5, the J call TRBJ2-5, with D perhaps matching TRBD2 (5 bases). The CDR3 totals 14 residues. V lost 2 bases, J lost 5 bases, and 12 bases lay in between. Germline V gene lookup returns CDR1 MNHEY and CDR2 SVGAGI. CDR3 DNA sequence: TGTGCCAGCAGTTACGTGGACTCCGGGGAGACCCAGTACTTC. Translated: CASSYVDSGETQYF.

This chain connects TRBV6-2 or TRBV6-3 to TRBJ2-7, with D possibly being TRBD1 (5 bases). The CDR3 has 16 amino acids. Trimming pared 2 bases from V and 1 base from J, leaving 15 bases between. The V gene's germline CDR1 is MNHEY and CDR2 SVGEGT. CDR3 coding DNA: TGTGCCAGCAGTTACCCCACAGGCGGCGGATCCTACGAGCAGTACTTC. It is translated as CASSYPTGGGSYEQYF.

The gene calls are TRBV4-1 and TRBJ1-2; 7 nucleotides agree with TRBD1. V trimming: 2 bases; J trimming: 5 bases; junction bases outside the gene matches: 11. This CDR3 has 16 amino acids. The V gene's germline CDR1 is MGHRA and CDR2 YSYEKL. The DNA for the CDR3 is TGCGCCAGCAGCCAAACACGGGACCGGGACAGATATGGCTACACCTTC. Residues: CASSQTRDRDRYGYTF.

V usage is TRBV5-4 and J usage is TRBJ1-2; perhaps TRBD1 as D (6 bases). The CDR3 has 15 amino acids. In germline, CDR1 is SGHNT, CDR2 YYREEE (reference sequence). V shed 3 bases and J shed 8 bases, with 20 bases lying between them. The CDR3 nucleotides are TGTGCCAGCAGCTCTCCCCGGGACAATCAGCGGGGCTACACCTTC. It specifies CASSSPRDNQRGYTF. Combining the CDR3 with reference TRBV5-4 and TRBJ1-2 gives the whole variable domain ETGVTQSPTHLIKTRGQQVTLRCSSQSGHNTVSWYQQALGQGPQFIFQYYREEENGRGNFPPRFSGLQFPNYSSELNVNALELDDSALYLCASSSPRDNQRGYTFGSGTRLTVV.

The rearrangement uses TRBV5-4 and TRBJ2-1, with D unclear. Germline V CDR1 and CDR2: SGHNT, YYREEE (reference sequence). This CDR3 is built from 14 residues. The ends were cut back, 4 bases at V and 0 bases at J, with 8 bases in the middle. This CDR3 is CASSPPSSYNEQFF. The DNA of the CDR3 is TGTGCCAGCAGCCCCCCCAGCTCCTACAATGAGCAGTTCTTC.

V gene TRBV18 combines with J gene TRBJ2-7; TRBD1 matches at 7 bases. V was pared by 6 bases and J by 7 bases, with 12 bases of the junction left unmatched. Germline V gives CDR1 KGHSH, CDR2 LQKENI. The CDR3 has 14 amino acids. CDR3 region: CASSPGGQESEQYF. DNA of the CDR3: TGTGCCAGCTCGCCCGGAGGACAGGAGTCGGAGCAGTACTTC.

The chain carries TRBV6-5 and TRBJ1-2; a possible D gene is TRBD1 (5 bases). This CDR3 region has 13 residues. Looked up from germline, CDR1 is MNHEY and CDR2 is SVGAGI. Trimming pared 6 bases from V and 2 bases from J, leaving 10 bases between. CDR3 DNA: TGTGCCAGCAGGACCGGGACGAACTATGGCTACACCTTC. As protein: CASRTGTNYGYTF.

This rearrangement joins TRBV5-5 to TRBJ1-5; the D is unclear. The V end lost 3 bases, the J end lost 0 bases, and 10 bases lay between the germline ends. Germline-derived CDR1 and CDR2 are SGHKS and YYEKEE (reference sequence). This CDR3 has 15 amino acids. The CDR3 DNA follows: TGTGCCAGCAGCTCGGACGGAAATAGCAATCAGCCCCAGCATTTT. This codes for CASSSDGNSNQPQHF.

V is TRBV3-1 (or the pseudogene TRBV3-2) and J is TRBJ2-2; 8 bases align to TRBD2. The V and J ends lost 1 base and 6 bases, in that order; junction bases with no gene match: 1. This CDR3 region has 14 residues. Germline values: CDR1 LGHDT, CDR2 YNNKEL (reference sequence). Written as DNA, the CDR3 is TGTGCCAGCAGCCAAGGGGGACTAGCCGGGGAGCTGTTTTTT. The encoded protein is CASSQGGLAGELFF.

The chain recombines TRBV6-5 with TRBJ2-1, with 14 bases that match TRBD2. The V gene's germline CDR1 is MNHEY and CDR2 SVGAGI. V shed 8 bases, J shed 12 bases, and the junction held 9 bases outside the gene matches. The CDR3 loop spans 14 amino acids. This CDR3 reads CASGKGLAGEGQFF. CDR3 bases: TGTGCCAGCGGAAAGGGACTAGCGGGAGAGGGGCAGTTCTTC.

This rearrangement joins TRBV9 to TRBJ1-2; D call uncertain. CDR1 SGDLS and CDR2 YYNGEE come from the germline V gene. V lost 3 bases and J lost 5, with 8 bases in between. The CDR3 runs 12 residues. CDR3 nucleotide sequence: TGTGCCAGCAGCGCCAGACTATATGGCTACACCTTC. As protein: CASSARLYGYTF.

The chain combines TRBV5-4 with TRBJ1-2; D not certain. Germline loops: CDR1 SGHNT, CDR2 YYREEE (reference sequence). The CDR3 runs to 13 residues. Trimming cost V 0 bases and J 5 bases, with 8 bases left between them. Here the CDR3 reads CASSLDREYGYTF. As DNA, the CDR3 is TGTGCCAGCAGCTTGGATAGGGAGTATGGCTACACCTTC.

This clone has just one count. This sequence joins TRBV29-1 and TRBJ1-3, with TRBD1 matching over 9 bases. The CDR3 spans 13 residues. The germline CDR1 and CDR2 sequences are SQVTM and ANQGSEA. Germline trimming cut 6 bases from V and 2 bases from J; bases unmatched to any gene: 2. Here the CDR3 reads CSVGTGTGNTIYF. In DNA form, the CDR3 reads TGCAGCGTCGGGACAGGGACTGGAAACACCATATATTTT. The full variable domain, rest sourced from reference TRBV29-1 and TRBJ1-3, is SAVISQKPSRDICQRGTSLTIQCQVDSQVTMMFWYRQQPGQSLTLIATANQGSEATYESGFVIDKFPISRPNLTFSTLTVSNMSPEDSSIYLCSVGTGTGNTIYFGEGSWLTVV.

The chain uses TRBV27 and TRBJ1-5, with D perhaps matching TRBD1 (5 bases). Trimming removed 8 bases from V and 2 bases from J, with 16 bases in between. The germline V gene has CDR1 MNHEY and CDR2 SMNVEV (reference sequence). The CDR3 runs 15 residues. The CDR3 loop reads CASQKLLGGNQPQHF. CDR3 coding DNA: TGTGCCAGCCAAAAACTCTTAGGGGGCAATCAGCCCCAGCATTTT.